This is a list of T cell receptor beta chains from one sample in a study of T cells in Graves' hyperthyroidism and ophthalmopathy. TCRdb independently ran MiXCR on the multiplex PCR reads; one entry per CDR3 protein. The table shows 650,000 to 800,000 distinct CDR3 sequences, with over 40% occurring only once. Source material: peripheral blood or thyroid tissue (not recorded which). These receptors were collected from an adult man with Graves' disease, either hyperthyroidism or ophthalmopathy (not recorded which). Each CDR3 is given with its conserved first and last residue. D genes are given only for firm matches. The listing skips clone size in some rows; elsewhere it reads once, few, many or a size class.

>TRBV7-6|-|-|TRBJ2-7
CASSPPSVAEQYF
TGTGCCAGCTCACCACCTTCCGTGGCCGAGCAGTACTTC
>TRBV11-2|few|TRBD1|TRBJ1-2
CASSRQLTRTGNYGYTF
TGTGCCAGCAGCCGACAATTAACCAGGACAGGGAACTATGGCTACACCTTC
>TRBV25-1|-|-|TRBJ1-2
CASSLPPSFAVYGYTF
TGTGCCAGCAGTTTACCCCCCTCTTTTGCGGTCTATGGCTACACCTTC
>TRBV20-1|-|TRBD1|TRBJ1-6
CSSRGQGHSPLHF
TGCAGCTCACGCGGACAGGGTCATTCACCCCTCCACTTT
>TRBV29-1|-|-|TRBJ1-2
CSSDNGPQLGYTF
TGCAGCAGTGACAATGGGCCCCAGCTTGGCTACACCTTC
>TRBV20-1|few|TRBD2|TRBJ2-5
CSASTSGGAETQYF
TGCAGTGCCTCGACTAGCGGGGGGGCGGAGACCCAGTACTTC
>TRBV7-9|-|-|TRBJ1-1
CASSLGEGRAEAFF
TGCGCCAGCAGCCTTGGGGAGGGTAGGGCTGAAGCTTTCTTT
>TRBV7-9|many|-|TRBJ1-4
CASSLSEEKLFF
TGTGCCAGCAGCTTATCCGAGGAAAAACTGTTTTTT
>TRBV7-2|-|-|TRBJ1-1
CASSQGRGDEAFF
TGTGCCAGCAGCCAAGGTAGGGGCGATGAAGCTTTCTTT
>TRBV14|-|-|TRBJ1-2
CASSQTRTDYYGYTF
TGTGCCAGCAGCCAAACTCGGACAGACTACTATGGCTACACCTTC
>TRBV20-1|many|-|TRBJ1-2
CSASSGATNYGYTF
TGCAGTGCTAGTAGTGGGGCTACTAACTATGGCTACACCTTC
>TRBV20-1|many|-|TRBJ1-2
CSARYPGRDGYTF
TGCAGTGCTAGATATCCAGGCCGGGACGGCTACACCTTC
>TRBV5-1|-|TRBD2|TRBJ2-7
CASSSTSGGPYEQYF
TGCGCCAGCAGCTCAACTAGCGGGGGACCTTACGAGCAGTACTTC
>TRBV5-4|-|TRBD2|TRBJ2-2
CASSPILAGDTGELFF
TGTGCCAGCAGCCCGATACTAGCGGGAGACACCGGGGAGCTGTTTTTT
>TRBV24-1|few|-|TRBJ2-5
CASSAAGQQETQYF
TGTGCCAGCTCAGCGGCAGGGCAACAAGAGACCCAGTACTTC
>TRBV6-5|many|-|TRBJ2-7
CASSYTRTSYEQYF
TGTGCCAGCAGTTACACTCGGACATCCTACGAGCAGTACTTC
>TRBV29-1|many|TRBD1|TRBJ1-2
CSVGQGPRYTF
TGCAGCGTGGGACAGGGACCGCGCTACACCTTC
>TRBV9|many|-|TRBJ1-1
CASSDRVGTEAFF
TGTGCCAGCAGCGACAGGGTAGGCACTGAAGCTTTCTTT
>TRBV7-9|-|TRBD1|TRBJ2-7
CASSERHGQGGYEQYF
TGTGCCAGTAGCGAACGGCATGGACAGGGGGGCTACGAGCAGTACTTC
>TRBV2|-|-|TRBJ2-7
CASGDLGGEQYF
TGTGCCAGCGGCGACCTCGGAGGCGAGCAGTACTTC
>TRBV7-2|-|-|TRBJ1-1
CASSFRNLNTEAFF
TGTGCCAGCAGCTTTCGGAATTTGAACACTGAAGCTTTCTTT
>TRBV24-1|-|-|TRBJ1-2
CATSASGVGYTF
TGTGCCACCAGTGCTTCGGGGGTCGGCTACACCTTC
>TRBV20-1|-|-|TRBJ1-2
CSAIQGFRDYGYTF
TGCAGTGCTATACAGGGTTTTCGGGACTATGGCTACACCTTC
>TRBV12-3/TRBV12-4|many|-|TRBJ1-2
CASSFGVGDGYTF
TGTGCCAGCAGTTTCGGGGTGGGGGATGGCTACACCTTC